This T cell receptor (beta chain) was sequenced for a study of T cells in Graves' hyperthyroidism and ophthalmopathy. Study at large: Upon initial diagnosis and before any treatment, peripheral blood was collected.

Hyperthyroidism patients were newly diagnosed, had disease duration under 2 months, and were aged 18 to 65 years. In this sample, this clonotype turned up a few times. Its specificity is not known. Germline loops: CDR1 LNHDA, CDR2 SQIVND (reference sequence). The CDR3 totals 16 residues. After removal of 5 bases from V and 4 bases from J, the junction contained 8 bases not matched to a gene. Study-wide findings and caveats: Within blood appeared most thyroid clonotypes that had expanded above 0.001. Ophthalmopathy could be told apart from stable hyperthyroidism with a 13 V-J model.

RNA transcripts gave rise to amplified TCR beta CDR3 regions. The HTBI primer set was used in a first-round RT-PCR of the TCR CDR3. TCRdb passed the multiplex PCR reads through MiXCR, listing each CDR3 protein once. The table lists approximately 330,000 distinct CDR3 sequences, 18% of them singletons, with less than 65% in the top ten. Sequenced input: blood. The gene calls are TRBV19 and TRBJ2-2; 9 bases align to TRBD1. This clonotype was sampled from a woman in her fifties or sixties with Graves' hyperthyroidism. The CDR3 sequence: CASSPRGTGTTGELFF. The CDR3, as DNA: TGTGCCAGTAGTCCGCGGGGGACAGGGACCACCGGGGAGCTGTTTTTT.